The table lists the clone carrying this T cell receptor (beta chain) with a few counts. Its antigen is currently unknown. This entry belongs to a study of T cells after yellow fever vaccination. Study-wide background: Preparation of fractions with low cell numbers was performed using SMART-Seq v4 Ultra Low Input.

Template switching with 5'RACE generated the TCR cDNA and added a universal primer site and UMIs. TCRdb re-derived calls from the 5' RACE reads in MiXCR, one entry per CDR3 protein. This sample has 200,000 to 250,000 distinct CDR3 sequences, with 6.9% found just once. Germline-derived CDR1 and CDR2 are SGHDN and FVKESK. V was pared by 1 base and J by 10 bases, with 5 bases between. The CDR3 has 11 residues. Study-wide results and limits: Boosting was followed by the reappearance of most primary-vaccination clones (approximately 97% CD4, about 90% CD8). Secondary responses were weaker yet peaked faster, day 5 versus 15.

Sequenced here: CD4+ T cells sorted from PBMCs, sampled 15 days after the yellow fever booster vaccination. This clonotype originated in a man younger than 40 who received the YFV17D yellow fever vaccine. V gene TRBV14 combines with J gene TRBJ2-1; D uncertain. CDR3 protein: CASSQAEEQFF. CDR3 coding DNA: TGTGCCAGCAGCCAAGCGGAGGAGCAGTTCTTC.